These 8 T cell receptor beta chains were all obtained from the same sample, sequenced in a study of molecular identifiers for immune sequencing clone quantification. MiXCR, run by TCRdb on the PCR reads, gives a single entry per CDR3 protein. The sample contains just under 650,000 distinct CDR3 sequences, nearly 20% of which appear only once. Sequences were obtained from naive CD8+ T cells from blood, with Jurkat cell RNA spiked in. Subset in this sample: FACS-sorted CD8+CD4-CCR7+CD45RA+ naive T cells. Receptors were obtained from a human donor in good health. Some libraries in this study had Jurkat cell RNA spiked in.

A few counts support this clonotype. This sequence joins TRBV29-1 and TRBJ1-2, with no clear D. The CDR3 totals 14 residues. Trimming removed 4 bases at V and 4 bases at J, with 16 bases between. Germline CDR1 is SQVTM and CDR2 is ANQGSEA. CDR3 sequence: CSVAGGSLGYGYTF. CDR3 in DNA: TGCAGCGTTGCCGGAGGGAGTCTTGGCTATGGCTACACCTTC. The whole variable domain, remainder taken from reference TRBV29-1 and TRBJ1-2, is SAVISQKPSRDICQRGTSLTIQCQVDSQVTMMFWYRQQPGQSLTLIATANQGSEATYESGFVIDKFPISRPNLTFSTLTVSNMSPEDSSIYLCSVAGGSLGYGYTFGSGTRLTVV.

This clonotype was recorded at least ten times. The chain is built from TRBV5-1 and TRBJ2-7; TRBD2 agrees at 7 bases. J gave up 5 bases and V 0 bases, and 8 bases lay outside the gene matches. This CDR3 has 15 amino acids. From germline, CDR1 is SGHRS and CDR2 YFSETQ. CDR3 nucleotide sequence: TGCGCCAGCAGCTTGGTAGTGGGAGGGGTCGACGAGCAGTACTTC. Translated, it gives CASSLVVGGVDEQYF.

The chain combines TRBV27 with TRBJ2-7; D might be TRBD1 or TRBD2, each matching 5 bases. V was trimmed by 1 base and J by 5 bases, leaving 21 bases between them. The CDR3 spans 17 residues. Germline CDR1 MNHEY, CDR2 SMNVEV (reference sequence). CDR3 in DNA: TGTGCCAGCAGTTTATTGGGGGTAACTAACCCCCAAAACGAGCAGTACTTC. Amino acid sequence: CASSLLGVTNPQNEQYF.

Comment on this clonotype: This may arise from a read error, as a much more abundant clone is one base away. V usage is TRBV7-9 and J usage is TRBJ2-5; D unclear. Germline values: CDR1 SEHNR, CDR2 FQNEAQ (reference sequence). The CDR3 covers 16 residues. The ends were cut back, 5 bases at V and 2 bases at J, with 18 bases in the middle. CDR3 protein: CASSPIPFLEQETQYF. Written as DNA, the CDR3 is TGTGCCAGCAGCCCTATCCCATTCTTGGAGCAAGAGACCCAGTACTTC.

This clonotype showed up many times. The V call is TRBV24-1, the J call TRBJ1-5; possible D gene TRBD1, 5 bases. Germline loops: CDR1 KGHDR, CDR2 SFDVKD. CDR3 length equals 14 residues. V lost 6 bases and J 3 bases, leaving 11 bases between the germline ends. The CDR3 protein is CATSSGKINQPQHF. CDR3 DNA sequence: TGTGCCACCAGTTCAGGGAAGATCAATCAGCCCCAGCATTTT.

Of note for this clonotype: A much more abundant neighbour one base away suggests this may be a read error. This chain joins TRBV6-5 and TRBJ2-1; 7 bases align to TRBD1. The CDR3 covers 16 residues. Germline V lookup: CDR1 MNHEY, CDR2 SVGAGI. The DNA for the CDR3 is TGTGCCAGCGGTTACTCTACAGGGGCCCGATACAATGAGCAGTTCTTC. Translation gives CASGYSTGARYNEQFF.

In its sample, this clonotype was seen a few times. The chain recombines TRBV9 with TRBJ2-7, with 8 bases lining up with TRBD2. The V gene end was trimmed by 2 bases and the J gene end by 1 base; junction bases not matched to a gene: 2. The CDR3 sequence is 14 residues long. CDR1 and CDR2 (germline): SGDLS, YYNGEE. Written as DNA, the CDR3 is TGTGCCAGCAGCGTTAGCGGGACATCCTACGAGCAGTACTTC. Amino acid sequence: CASSVSGTSYEQYF.

This clonotype has a count of ten or more. The genes are TRBV7-2 and TRBJ1-1, with TRBD1 as a possible D gene (5 bases). This CDR3 contains 16 residues. V shed 0 bases and J shed 2 bases, with 13 bases lying between them. CDR1 SGHTA and CDR2 FQGNSA come from the germline V gene. The DNA of the CDR3 is TGTGCCAGCAGCTTAGCGAGCGGGGCGCAAAACACTGAAGCTTTCTTT. Residues: CASSLASGAQNTEAFF.